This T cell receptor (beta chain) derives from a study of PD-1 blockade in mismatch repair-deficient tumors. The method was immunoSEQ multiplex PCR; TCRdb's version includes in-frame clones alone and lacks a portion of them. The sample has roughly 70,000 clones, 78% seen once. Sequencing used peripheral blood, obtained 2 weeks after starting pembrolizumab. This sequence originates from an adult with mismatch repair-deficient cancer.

CDR3 bases: TGTGCCAGCAGCTCGGACATCCTGAACACTGAAGCTTTCTTT. It yields the protein CASSSDILNTEAFF. The chain combines TRBV7-2 with TRBJ1-1; maybe TRBD1 (5 bases). Germline V CDR1 and CDR2: SGHTA, FQGNSA. The germline V and J ends were trimmed by 4 bases and 0 bases, with 9 bases remaining between them. The CDR3 runs 14 residues.